This T cell receptor (beta chain) was observed in a study of blood T cell repertoires in COVID-19 (dated by TCRdb to the early 2020s). Concerning the study at large: The collaborator samples originated in the United States, Italy and Spain and spanned the acute and convalescent phases of COVID-19. Nearly every sample came with metadata listing a de-identified subject ID, COVID-19 status, age in years and sex. The material from the prospective study consisted of cDNA or gDNA derived from T cells, B-cell-depleted T cells, or PBMCs. The samples were drawn from two sources: the first 160 participants of the ongoing ImmuneRACE study, and 950 to 1,500 subjects contributed by 6 global collaborators. Where HLA class I and class II types were available, the types were taken from metadata supplied by the sample provider, not from assay-based typing. The dataset comprised deeply sampled blood TCRbeta repertoires from subjects exposed to, actively infected with, or recovered from COVID-19. The repertoires were released in a freely available public database meant as a resource for research on the immune response to SARS-CoV-2.

As encoded in the germline V gene (reference sequence), CDR1 is DFQATT while CDR2 is SNEGSKA. V trim: 3 bases; J trim: 7 bases; unmatched bases: 12. From its cysteine to its phenylalanine, the CDR3 spans 15 amino acids. The CDR3 DNA has 45 bases and is translated from base 1. The full study reports these points: How much clinical and demographic metadata was included differed by source and by participant, and the metadata was provided uncurated.

Whole blood was collected in K2EDTA tubes by collaborating institutions according to the institutions' own protocols. For TCRbeta analysis, collaborator samples were shipped as frozen whole blood, as isolated PBMCs, or as DNA extracted from either sample type. To note about this clone: This clone's antigen is unknown. Base-call qualities are not available, and no considerably larger clone is one nucleotide away.

The immunoSEQ Assay, a bias-controlled multiplex PCR, was used to amplify TCRbeta CDR3 regions from genomic DNA. The authors' analysis ran thus. Within the assay, amplification of reference gene primers was used to estimate how many nucleated cells each sample contained. To quantify the absolute abundance of each unique TCRbeta CDR3 rearrangement, sequence reads were collapsed and filtered. For each sample, productive Simpson clonality was calculated by taking the square root of Simpson's diversity index across productive rearrangements. What TCRdb holds here is the immuneACCESS table cut down to in-frame rearrangements. Part of the clones is not present; checked against another copy, under half of the missing clones reflect an unresolved V gene, and the others are unexplained. V and J calls and clone size are given by that table; D and trimming were obtained from the DNA. This sample comprises roughly 11,000 clones, roughly nine tenths of them detected only once. 22% of the sample is taken by the ten largest.

The source is a woman between 55 and 75 years old with active COVID-19. Sequenced input: peripheral blood. In this chain, TRBV20-1 is recombined with TRBJ2-7; 10 bases in the junction line up with TRBD2. The CDR3 in this case is CSASSTLAGASEQYF. The DNA is as follows: TGCAGTGCTAGTAGCACCCTAGCGGGAGCTAGTGAGCAGTACTTC.